This entry is about one TCR beta chain. No antigen is known for it. The record originates from a study of OX40 agonist ivuxolimab in advanced cancers. Assay used: immunoSEQ multiplex PCR; TCRdb lists only in-frame clones, some missing. The repertoire consists of some 61,000 clones, with roughly 81% occurring once and the leading ten covering roughly 1.6%. General observations from the study: CD4+ and CD8+ blood T cells expanded clonally by week 6 at 0.1 to 3.0 mg/kg.

The clonotype originates from an adult with an advanced solid tumor such as melanoma, head and neck, liver or kidney cancer. Sequencing was performed on CD4+ or CD8+ T cells sorted from blood, taken in a trial of the OX40 agonist ivuxolimab.

This chain's CDR3 is CASSRENLLSEQYF. The CDR3 DNA follows: TGTGCCAGCAGTCGGGAAAATTTGCTCTCCGAGCAGTACTTC. The rearrangement uses TRBV27 and TRBJ2-7, with D perhaps matching TRBD2 (5 bases). Trimming stripped 5 bases from V and 6 bases from J, with 17 bases between. The CDR3 runs 14 residues. The germline gives CDR1 MNHEY, CDR2 SMNVEV (reference sequence).